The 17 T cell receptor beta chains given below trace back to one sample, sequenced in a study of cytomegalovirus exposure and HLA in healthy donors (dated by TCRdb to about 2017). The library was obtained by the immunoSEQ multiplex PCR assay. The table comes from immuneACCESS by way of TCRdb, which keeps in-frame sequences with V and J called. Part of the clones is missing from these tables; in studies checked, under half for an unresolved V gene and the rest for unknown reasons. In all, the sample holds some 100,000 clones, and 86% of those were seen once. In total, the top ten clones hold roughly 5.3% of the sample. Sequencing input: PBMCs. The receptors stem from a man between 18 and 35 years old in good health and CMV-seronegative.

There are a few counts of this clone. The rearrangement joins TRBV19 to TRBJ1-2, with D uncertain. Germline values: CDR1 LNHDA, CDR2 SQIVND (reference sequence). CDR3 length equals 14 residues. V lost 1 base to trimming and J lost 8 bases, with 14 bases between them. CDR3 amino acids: CASSIGSDLGGYTF. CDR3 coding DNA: TGTGCCAGTAGTATAGGGTCAGACCTAGGAGGCTACACCTTC.

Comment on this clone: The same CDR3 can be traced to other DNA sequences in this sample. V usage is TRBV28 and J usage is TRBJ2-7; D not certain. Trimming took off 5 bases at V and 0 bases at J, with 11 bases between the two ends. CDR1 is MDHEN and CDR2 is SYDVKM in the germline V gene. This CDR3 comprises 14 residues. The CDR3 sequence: CASSPTGSSYEQYF. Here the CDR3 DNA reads TGTGCCAGCAGTCCGACTGGCAGCTCCTACGAGCAGTACTTC.

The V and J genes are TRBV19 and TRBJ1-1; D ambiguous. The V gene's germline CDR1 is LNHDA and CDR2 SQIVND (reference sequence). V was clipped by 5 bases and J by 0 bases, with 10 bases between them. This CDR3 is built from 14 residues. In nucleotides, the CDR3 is TGTGCCAGTAGTGTGGGGAGGGTGAACACTGAAGCTTTCTTT. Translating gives CASSVGRVNTEAFF.

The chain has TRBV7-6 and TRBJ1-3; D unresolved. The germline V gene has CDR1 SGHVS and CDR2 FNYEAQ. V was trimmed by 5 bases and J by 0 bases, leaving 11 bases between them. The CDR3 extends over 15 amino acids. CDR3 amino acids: CASSPSLGSGNTIYF. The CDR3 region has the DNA TGTGCCAGCAGCCCCTCACTAGGCTCTGGAAACACCATATATTTT.

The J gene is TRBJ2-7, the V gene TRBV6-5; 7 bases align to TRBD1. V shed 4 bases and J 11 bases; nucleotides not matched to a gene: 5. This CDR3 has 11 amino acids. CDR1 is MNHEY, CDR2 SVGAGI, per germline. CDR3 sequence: CASSSAGGEYF. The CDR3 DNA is TGTGCCAGCAGTTCCGCAGGGGGAGAGTACTTC.

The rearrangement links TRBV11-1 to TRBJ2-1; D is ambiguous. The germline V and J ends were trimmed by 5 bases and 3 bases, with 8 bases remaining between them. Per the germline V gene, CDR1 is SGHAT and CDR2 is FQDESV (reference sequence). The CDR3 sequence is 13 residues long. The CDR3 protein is CASSPDNYNEQFF. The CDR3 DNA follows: TGTGCCAGCAGCCCCGACAACTACAATGAGCAGTTCTTC.

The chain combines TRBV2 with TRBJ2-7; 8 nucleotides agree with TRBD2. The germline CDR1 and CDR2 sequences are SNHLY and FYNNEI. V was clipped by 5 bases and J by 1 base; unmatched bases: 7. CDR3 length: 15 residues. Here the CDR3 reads CASSSRGGGSYEQYF. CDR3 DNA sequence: TGTGCCAGCAGTAGCCGGGGGGGCGGATCCTACGAGCAGTACTTC. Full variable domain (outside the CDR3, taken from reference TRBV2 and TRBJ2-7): EPEVTQTPSHQVTQMGQEVILRCVPISNHLYFYWYRQILGQKVEFLVSFYNNEISEKSEIFDDQFSVERPDGSNFTLKIRSTKLEDSAMYFCASSSRGGGSYEQYFGPGTRLTVT.

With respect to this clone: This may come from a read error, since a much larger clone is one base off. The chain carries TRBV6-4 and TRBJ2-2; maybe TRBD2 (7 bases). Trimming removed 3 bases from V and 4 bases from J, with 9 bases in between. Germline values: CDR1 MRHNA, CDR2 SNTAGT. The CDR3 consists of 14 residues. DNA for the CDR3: TGTGCCAGCAGTGAGGGGGGGGCCACCGGGGAGCTGTTTTTT. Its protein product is CASSEGGATGELFF.

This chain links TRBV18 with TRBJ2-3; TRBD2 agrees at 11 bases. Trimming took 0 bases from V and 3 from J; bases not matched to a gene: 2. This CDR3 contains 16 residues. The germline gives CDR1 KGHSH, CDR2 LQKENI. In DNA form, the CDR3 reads TGTGCCAGCTCACCACCTGGGACTAGCGGAACAGATACGCAGTATTTT. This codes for CASSPPGTSGTDTQYF.

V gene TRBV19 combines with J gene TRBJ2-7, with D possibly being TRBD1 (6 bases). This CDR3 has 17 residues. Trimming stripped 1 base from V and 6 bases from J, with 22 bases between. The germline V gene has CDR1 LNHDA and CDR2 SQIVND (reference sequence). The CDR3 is CASSIVPQGPLPFEQYF. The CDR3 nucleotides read TGTGCCAGTAGTATAGTTCCCCAGGGGCCGCTCCCCTTCGAGCAGTACTTC. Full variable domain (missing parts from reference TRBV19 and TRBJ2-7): DGGITQSPKYLFRKEGQNVTLSCEQNLNHDAMYWYRQDPGQGLRLIYYSQIVNDFQKGDIAEGYSVSREKKESFPLTVTSAQKNPTAFYLCASSIVPQGPLPFEQYFGPGTRLTVT.

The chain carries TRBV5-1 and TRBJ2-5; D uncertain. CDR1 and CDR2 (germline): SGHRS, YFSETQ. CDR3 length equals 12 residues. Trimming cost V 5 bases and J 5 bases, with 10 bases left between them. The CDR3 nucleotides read TGCGCCAGCAGTTCCCCTTCGGAGACCCAGTACTTC. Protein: CASSSPSETQYF.

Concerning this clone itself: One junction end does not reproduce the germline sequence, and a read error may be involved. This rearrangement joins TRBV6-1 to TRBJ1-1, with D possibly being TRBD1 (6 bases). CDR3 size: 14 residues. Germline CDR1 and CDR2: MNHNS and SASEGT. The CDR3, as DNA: TGTGCCAGCAGTCCCAGGGGCGTCCGTGAACCTTTGCGCTTT. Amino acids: CASSPRGVREPLRF.

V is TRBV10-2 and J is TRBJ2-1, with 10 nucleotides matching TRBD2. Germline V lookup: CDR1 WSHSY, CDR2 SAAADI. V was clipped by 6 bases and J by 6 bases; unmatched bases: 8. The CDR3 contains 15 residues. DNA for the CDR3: TGCGCCAGCAGCCCGGCTAGCGGGAGTACCAATGAGCAGTTCTTC. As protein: CASSPASGSTNEQFF.

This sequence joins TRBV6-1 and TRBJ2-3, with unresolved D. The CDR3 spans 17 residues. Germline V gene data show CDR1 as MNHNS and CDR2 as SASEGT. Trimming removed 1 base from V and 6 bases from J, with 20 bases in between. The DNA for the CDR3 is TGTGCCAGCAGTGAAGTTGGCGGTTATCGAGTATCTGATACGCAGTATTTT. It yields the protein CASSEVGGYRVSDTQYF.

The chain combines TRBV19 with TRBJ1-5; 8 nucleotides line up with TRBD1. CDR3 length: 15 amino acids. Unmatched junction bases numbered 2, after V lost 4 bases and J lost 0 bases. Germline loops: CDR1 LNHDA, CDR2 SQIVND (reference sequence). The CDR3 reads CASSNGQGSNQPQHF. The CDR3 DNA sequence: TGTGCCAGTAGTAATGGACAGGGTAGCAATCAGCCCCAGCATTTT.

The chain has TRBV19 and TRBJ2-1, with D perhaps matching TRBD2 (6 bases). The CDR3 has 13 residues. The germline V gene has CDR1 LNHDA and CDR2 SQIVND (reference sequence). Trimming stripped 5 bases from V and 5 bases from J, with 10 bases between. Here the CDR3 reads CASSPTRDNEQFF. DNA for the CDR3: TGTGCCAGTAGTCCGACTAGAGACAATGAGCAGTTCTTC.

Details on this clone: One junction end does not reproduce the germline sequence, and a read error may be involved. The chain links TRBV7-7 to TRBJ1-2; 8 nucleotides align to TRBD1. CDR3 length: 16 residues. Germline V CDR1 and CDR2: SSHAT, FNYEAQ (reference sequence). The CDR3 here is CASSLPPGQDYYGYTF. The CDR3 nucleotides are TGTGCTAGCAGCTTACCCCCGGGACAGGACTACTATGGCTACACCTTC.